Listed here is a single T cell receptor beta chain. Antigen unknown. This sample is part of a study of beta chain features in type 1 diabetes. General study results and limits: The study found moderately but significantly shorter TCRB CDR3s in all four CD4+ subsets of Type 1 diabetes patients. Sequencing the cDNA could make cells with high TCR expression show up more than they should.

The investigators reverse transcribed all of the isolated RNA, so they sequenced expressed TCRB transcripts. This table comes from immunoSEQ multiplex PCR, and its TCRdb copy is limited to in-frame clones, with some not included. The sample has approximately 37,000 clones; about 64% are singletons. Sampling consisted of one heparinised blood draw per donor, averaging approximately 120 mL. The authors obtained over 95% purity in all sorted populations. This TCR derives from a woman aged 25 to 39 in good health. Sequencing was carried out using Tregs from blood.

The CDR3 loop reads CASSLGTTSGGDNEQFF. Written as DNA, the CDR3 is TGTGCCAGCAGCTTAGGGACGACTAGCGGGGGTGACAATGAGCAGTTCTTC. This sequence joins TRBV7-8 and TRBJ2-1, with 12 bases that match TRBD2. J lost 5 bases, V lost 1 base, and 6 bases had no gene match. The CDR3 extends over 17 amino acids. Germline CDR1 is SGHVS and CDR2 is FQNEAQ.